Listed below are T cell receptor beta chains from one sample, sequenced in a study of CD4+ T cells in melanoma. Only in-frame clones appear in the TCRdb table, and some are missing; sequencing was by immunoSEQ multiplex PCR. Of about 9,900 clones in the sample, about 63% are singletons; the top ten hold roughly 15%. Specimen: cells from a culture (not recorded whether cultured in vitro). The source is a human donor with melanoma. Both conserved end residues are part of each CDR3.

CDR3 protein	V gene	J gene
CASRGSGELFF	TRBV2	TRBJ2-2
CASSSRGYGTGDWSYGYTF	TRBV5-6	TRBJ1-2
CASSVAGWGAPSTDTQYF	TRBV9	TRBJ2-3
CASSKQHSYEQYF	TRBV19	TRBJ2-7
CASSATGQASSPLHF	TRBV5-4	TRBJ1-6
CASSLAASRTGTQYF	TRBV5-4	TRBJ2-3
CASSYSRAKTQYF	TRBV6-5	TRBJ2-5
CASSFLAGDTNEQFF	TRBV2	TRBJ2-1
CASSSRGTNTGELFF	TRBV7-2	TRBJ2-2
CASSESFRSGIQETQYF	TRBV10-1	TRBJ2-5
CASSVTGGGQPQHF	TRBV19	TRBJ1-5
CASRSGTGSDTEAFF	TRBV6-1	TRBJ1-1
CASSQGAGNEKLFF	TRBV4-1	TRBJ1-4
CASTLRVSTNYGYTF	TRBV6-1	TRBJ1-2
CASSPLGGQAFF	TRBV4-1	TRBJ1-1
CASSKEGAKEQYF	TRBV19	TRBJ2-5
CAWSVQGSGGREQYF	TRBV30	TRBJ2-7
CASSQEEGAFTEAFF	TRBV4-2	TRBJ1-1
CASSIAGGGSNTGELFF	TRBV19	TRBJ2-2
CAIRRLLAGGDTQYF	TRBV10-3	TRBJ2-3
CASSKYQGWPQNTEAFF	TRBV23-1	TRBJ1-1
CASRGTGVVHEQYF	TRBV2	TRBJ2-7
CASSQVAGEKLFF	TRBV4-1	TRBJ1-4
CASSPYVQGSPLHF	TRBV18	TRBJ1-6
CASSFDGEIREKLFF	TRBV7-9	TRBJ1-4
CASSLARGQPQHF	TRBV7-8	TRBJ1-5
CASSTASSGNTIYF	TRBV19	TRBJ1-3
CASSYSKEGATYTYTF	TRBV6-5	TRBJ1-2
CASSLNRGNTIYF	TRBV7-3	TRBJ1-3
CASSALQGVAEKLFF	TRBV9	TRBJ1-4
CASSPRAPGVSYEQYF	TRBV18	TRBJ2-7
CATSRDSPISNQPQHF	TRBV15	TRBJ1-5
CASTLGSGANVLTF	TRBV5-1	TRBJ2-6
CASRYRAVNFTDTQYF	TRBV2	TRBJ2-3
CASSAGKGFGGGYTF	TRBV11-2	TRBJ1-2
CASSFIGDTQYF	TRBV5-1	TRBJ2-3
CASSLPSVGQRPLHF	TRBV7-9	TRBJ1-6
CASTQDLLLPNTEAFF	TRBV10-2	TRBJ1-1